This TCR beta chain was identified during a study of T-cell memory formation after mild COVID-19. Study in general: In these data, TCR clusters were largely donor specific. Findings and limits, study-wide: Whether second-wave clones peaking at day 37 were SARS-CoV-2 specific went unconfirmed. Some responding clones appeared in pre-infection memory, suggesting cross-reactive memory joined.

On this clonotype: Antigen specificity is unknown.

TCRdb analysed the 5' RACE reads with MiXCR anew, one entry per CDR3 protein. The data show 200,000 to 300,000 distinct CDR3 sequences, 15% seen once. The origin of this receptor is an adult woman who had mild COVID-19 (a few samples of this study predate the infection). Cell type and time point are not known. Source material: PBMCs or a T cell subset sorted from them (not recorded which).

Written as DNA, the CDR3 is TGCAGTGCTAGATCCGACATCCCACTCAGAGGAGGGCAGCCCCAGCATTTT. Translated, it gives CSARSDIPLRGGQPQHF. The V gene is TRBV20-1, the J gene TRBJ1-5; D not certain. Germline CDR1 DFQATT, CDR2 SNEGSKA (reference sequence). This CDR3 spans 17 amino acids. Trimming left V 2 bases short and J 7 bases short, with 24 bases between.